This is a list of T cell receptor beta chains from one sample in a study of T cell repertoires in cytomegalovirus infection. TCRdb re-called the reads through MiXCR, storing one row per CDR3 protein. Of about 140,000 distinct CDR3 sequences in the sample, under 8.5% are singletons; the top ten hold approximately 18%. The sequenced material came from PBMCs. The receptors were sampled from a human donor in good health (CMV status not recorded). Some clones in this sample may be carry-over from other donors' samples. Each CDR3 is given without its conserved first and last residue. D genes are given only for firm matches. For some rows the clone size is stated as once, few or many, or as a class when expanded; others skip it.

>NA|TRBV19|NA
ATGTGELF
>few|TRBV29-1|TRBD2
SVEGEGAGGTDTQY
>NA|TRBV4-2|TRBD1
ASSQDQQGSTTSYEQY
>many|TRBV7-9|NA
ASGQNEQF
>NA|TRBV7-3|NA
ASSSGPGRNTEAF
>NA|TRBV24-1|NA
ATSDPGGGANVLT
>many|TRBV6-2/TRBV6-3|NA
ASSLPGGGAYEQY
>many|TRBV27|NA
ASSPGRIITEAF
>many|TRBV7-3|NA
ASSMAQNTGELF
>many|TRBV7-2|NA
ASSLGPPINPQH
>NA|TRBV20-1|NA
SARSRSLSNSPLH
>many|TRBV7-2|NA
ASSRGSTDTQY
>many|TRBV6-5|NA
ASSYVWQGEQETQY
>NA|TRBV12-3/TRBV12-4|NA
ASSPRDTYQGPQH
>NA|TRBV12-3/TRBV12-4|NA
ASSFKGDTEAF